This is a list of T cell receptor beta chains from one sample in a study of shared T cell receptors in the human thymus. Repertoires were generated with immunoSEQ multiplex PCR, while TCRdb's copy carries only in-frame clones and drops some. The table has 720,000 or so clones, around 85% seen once; the top ten hold more than 0.01%. Separately, the same data were catalogued under a study of human thymus T cells.

Sequences were obtained from thymocytes. Every receptor here comes from a girl less than two years old with a congenital heart defect. CDR3s include the opening cysteine and the closing phenylalanine or tryptophan. Each record gives: V gene, J gene, D gene, CDR3 protein, CDR3 DNA. A D gene is named only where the DNA matches it firmly.

TRBV7-2,TRBJ2-5,TRBD2,CASIGTSGGETQYF,TGTGCCAGCATCGGGACTAGCGGGGGGGAGACCCAGTACTTC
TRBV4-1,TRBJ1-2,TRBD1,CASSQDPLKRQGRVGYTF,TGCGCCAGCAGCCAAGATCCCCTTAAGAGACAGGGCCGGGTTGGCTACACCTTC
TRBV6-6,TRBJ2-5,TRBD1,CASRRPGQGSQETQYF,TGTGCCAGCAGAAGGCCGGGACAGGGGTCTCAAGAGACCCAGTACTTC
TRBV5-6,TRBJ1-5,TRBD1,CASSLFQWAGTADNQPQHF,TGTGCCAGCAGCTTGTTTCAATGGGCCGGGACAGCAGACAATCAGCCCCAGCATTTT
TRBV2,TRBJ1-1,NA,CASLETEAFF,TGTGCCAGCCTAGAGACTGAAGCTTTCTTT
TRBV4-3,TRBJ1-3,NA,CASSQEGGRIGNTIYF,TGCGCCAGCAGCCAAGAAGGAGGGAGAATCGGAAACACCATATATTTT
TRBV7-9,TRBJ2-5,TRBD1,CASSRDRGGWRETQYF,TGTGCCAGCAGCCGCGACAGGGGCGGGTGGAGGGAGACCCAGTACTTC
TRBV9,TRBJ2-1,TRBD2,CASSVLVAGSYNEQFF,TGTGCCAGCAGCGTATTGGTAGCGGGGAGCTACAATGAGCAGTTCTTC
TRBV7-6,TRBJ1-1,NA,CASSLVGSMNETNTEAFF,TGTGCCAGCAGCTTAGTCGGGTCGATGAACGAGACGAACACTGAAGCTTTCTTT
TRBV29-1,TRBJ1-1,TRBD1,CSVEDPPGGNAFF,TGCAGCGTTGAAGATCCCCCAGGGGGGAATGCTTTCTTT
TRBV9,TRBJ2-3,TRBD1,CASSAPGTGVVGTQYF,TGTGCCAGCAGCGCTCCCGGGACAGGGGTGGTCGGTACGCAGTATTTT
TRBV5-1,TRBJ2-1,NA,CASSSQGNEQFF,TGCGCCAGCAGCTCCCAGGGGAATGAGCAGTTCTTC
TRBV6-1,TRBJ2-4,TRBD1,CASSEGQGGSKNIQYF,TGTGCCAGCAGTGAAGGACAGGGGGGGTCCAAAAACATTCAGTACTTC
TRBV6-5,TRBJ1-5,TRBD1,CASSLQGAGNQPQHF,TGTGCCAGCAGTCTACAGGGGGCAGGCAATCAGCCCCAGCATTTT
TRBV7-6,TRBJ2-5,NA,CASSLVHRQGETQYF,TGTGCCAGCAGCTTAGTCCACCGGCAGGGAGAGACCCAGTACTTC
TRBV6-1,TRBJ1-5,NA,CASSEDREPNQPQHF,TGTGCCAGCAGTGAAGACAGGGAGCCCAATCAGCCCCAGCATTTT
TRBV4-1,TRBJ2-5,NA,CASSQDTGMETQYF,TGCGCCAGCAGCCAAGATACAGGGATGGAGACCCAGTACTTC